This TCR beta chain comes out of a study of T cell repertoires in cytomegalovirus infection. Per germline, CDR1 LGHNA and CDR2 YSLEER. The CDR3 is 13 residues long. The ends were cut back, 3 bases at V and 4 bases at J, with 9 bases in the middle. TCRdb passed the reads through MiXCR, listing each CDR3 protein once. The sample holds under 350,000 distinct CDR3 sequences, about a tenth seen once. Study-wide results and caveats: In two of eight donors, the top clonotype was HLA-C-restricted CMV-specific.

This clonotype was observed at least ten times. No antigen is known for it. The sequenced material came from PBMCs. This clonotype originated in a human donor in good health (CMV status not recorded). Some clones in this sample may be carry-over from other donors' samples. V is TRBV4-3 and J is TRBJ2-5, with D perhaps TRBD1 (5 bases). The CDR3 DNA follows: TGCGCCAGCAGCCAGGGGCTGGGAGAGACCCAGTACTTC. It specifies CASSQGLGETQYF.